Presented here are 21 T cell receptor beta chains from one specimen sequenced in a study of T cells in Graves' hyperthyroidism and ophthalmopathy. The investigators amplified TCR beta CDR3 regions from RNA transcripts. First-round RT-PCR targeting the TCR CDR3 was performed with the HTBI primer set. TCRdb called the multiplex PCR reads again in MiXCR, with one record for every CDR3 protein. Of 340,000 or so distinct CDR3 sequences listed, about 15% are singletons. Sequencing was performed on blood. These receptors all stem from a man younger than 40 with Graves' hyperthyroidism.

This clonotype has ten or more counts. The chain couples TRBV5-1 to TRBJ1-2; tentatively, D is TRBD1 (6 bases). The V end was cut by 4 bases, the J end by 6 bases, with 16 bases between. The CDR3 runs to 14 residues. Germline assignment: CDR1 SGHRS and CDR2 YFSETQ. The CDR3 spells CASSPERGLNGYTF. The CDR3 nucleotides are TGCGCCAGCAGCCCGGAGAGGGGGTTGAATGGCTACACCTTC.

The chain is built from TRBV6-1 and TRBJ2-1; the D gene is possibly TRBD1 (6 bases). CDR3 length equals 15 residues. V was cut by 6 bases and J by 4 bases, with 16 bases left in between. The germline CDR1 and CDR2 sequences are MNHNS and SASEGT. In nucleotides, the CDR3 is TGTGCCAGCAGCTCCCCAGGACAGCCTTACAATGAGCAGTTCTTC. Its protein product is CASSSPGQPYNEQFF.

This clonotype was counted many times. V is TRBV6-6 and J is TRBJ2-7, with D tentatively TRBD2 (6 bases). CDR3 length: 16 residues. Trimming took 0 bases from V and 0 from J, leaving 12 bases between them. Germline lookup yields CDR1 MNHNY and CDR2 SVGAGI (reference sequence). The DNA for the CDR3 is TGTGCCAGCAGTTACTCGCGGGGCCCCCTCTCCTACGAGCAGTACTTC. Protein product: CASSYSRGPLSYEQYF.

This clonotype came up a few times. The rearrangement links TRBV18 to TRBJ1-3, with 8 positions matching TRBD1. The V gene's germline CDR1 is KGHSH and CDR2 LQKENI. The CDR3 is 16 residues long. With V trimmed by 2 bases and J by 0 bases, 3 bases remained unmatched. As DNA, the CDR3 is TGTGCCAGCTCACCAGAGACAGGGGCCTCTGGAAACACCATATATTTT. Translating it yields CASSPETGASGNTIYF.

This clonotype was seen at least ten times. The DNA of the CDR3 is TGCAGCGTCCTAAGGGGGACAGGGGGCACTGAAGCTTTCTTT. This codes for CSVLRGTGGTEAFF. The chain couples TRBV29-1 to TRBJ1-1; 11 bases line up with TRBD1. J was trimmed by 4 bases and V by 6 bases; bases with no gene match: 7. This CDR3 is built from 14 residues. Germline values: CDR1 SQVTM, CDR2 ANQGSEA.

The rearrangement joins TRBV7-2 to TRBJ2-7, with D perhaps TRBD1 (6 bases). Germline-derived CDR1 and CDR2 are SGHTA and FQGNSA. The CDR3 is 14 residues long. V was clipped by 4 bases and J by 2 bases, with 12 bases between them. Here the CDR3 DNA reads TGTGCCAGCAGCTCCCGGGACACGACCTACGAGCAGTACTTC. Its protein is CASSSRDTTYEQYF.

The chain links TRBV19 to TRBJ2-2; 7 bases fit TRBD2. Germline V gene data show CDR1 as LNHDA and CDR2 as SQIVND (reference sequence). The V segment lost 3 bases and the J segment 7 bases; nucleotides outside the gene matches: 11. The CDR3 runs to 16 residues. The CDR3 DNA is TGTGCCAGTAGTATCGGGAGACTAGCTCAGGGCGGGGAGCTGTTTTTT. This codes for CASSIGRLAQGGELFF.

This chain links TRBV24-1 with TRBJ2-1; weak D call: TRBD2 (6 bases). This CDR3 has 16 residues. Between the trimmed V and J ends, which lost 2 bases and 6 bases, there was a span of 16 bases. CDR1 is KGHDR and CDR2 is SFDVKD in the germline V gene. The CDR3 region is CATSDSTGEGVNEQFF. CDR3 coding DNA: TGTGCCACCAGTGATTCAACGGGAGAAGGAGTCAATGAGCAGTTCTTC.

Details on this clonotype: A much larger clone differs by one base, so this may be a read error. Written as DNA, the CDR3 is TGCAGTGCTACCACGGGAGGGGGGACCCAGTACTTC. Amino acid sequence: CSATTGGGTQYF. The rearrangement links TRBV20-1 to TRBJ2-5; the match to TRBD2 covers 8 bases. This CDR3 is built from 12 residues. Germline V gives CDR1 DFQATT, CDR2 SNEGSKA (reference sequence). V was clipped by 4 bases and J by 7 bases; unmatched bases: 5.

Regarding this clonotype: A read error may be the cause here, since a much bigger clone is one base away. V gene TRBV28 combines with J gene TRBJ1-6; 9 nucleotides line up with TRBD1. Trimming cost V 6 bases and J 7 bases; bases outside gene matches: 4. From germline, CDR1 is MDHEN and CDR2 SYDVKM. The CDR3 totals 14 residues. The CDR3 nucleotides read TGTGCCAGCAGGACCGGGACAGGGAATTCACCCCTCCACTTT. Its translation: CASRTGTGNSPLHF.

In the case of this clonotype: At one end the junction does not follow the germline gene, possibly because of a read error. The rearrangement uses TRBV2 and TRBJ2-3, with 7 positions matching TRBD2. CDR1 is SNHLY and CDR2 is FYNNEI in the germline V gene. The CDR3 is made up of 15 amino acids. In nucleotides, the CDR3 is TGTGCCAGCAGGGCCCTAGCGGTTGGCACAGATAGGCAGTATTTT. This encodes CASRALAVGTDRQYF.

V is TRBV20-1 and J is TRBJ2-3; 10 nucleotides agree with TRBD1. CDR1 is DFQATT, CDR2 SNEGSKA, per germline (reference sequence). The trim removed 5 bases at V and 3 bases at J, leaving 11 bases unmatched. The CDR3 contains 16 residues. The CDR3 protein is CSAVIWGQGRTDTQYF. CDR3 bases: TGCAGTGCTGTTATATGGGGACAGGGGAGGACAGATACGCAGTATTTT.

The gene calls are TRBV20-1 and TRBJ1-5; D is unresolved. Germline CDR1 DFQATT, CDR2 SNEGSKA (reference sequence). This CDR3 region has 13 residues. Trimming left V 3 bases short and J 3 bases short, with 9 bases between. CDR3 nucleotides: TGCAGTGCTAGTCCCGGAAACAATCAGCCCCAGCATTTT. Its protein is CSASPGNNQPQHF.

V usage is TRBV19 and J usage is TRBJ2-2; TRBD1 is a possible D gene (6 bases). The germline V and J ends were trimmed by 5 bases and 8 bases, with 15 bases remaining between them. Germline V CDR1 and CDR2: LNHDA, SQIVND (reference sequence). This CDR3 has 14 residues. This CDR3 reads CASSLGQLWGELFF. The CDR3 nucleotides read TGTGCCAGTAGTTTAGGACAGCTCTGGGGGGAGCTGTTTTTT.

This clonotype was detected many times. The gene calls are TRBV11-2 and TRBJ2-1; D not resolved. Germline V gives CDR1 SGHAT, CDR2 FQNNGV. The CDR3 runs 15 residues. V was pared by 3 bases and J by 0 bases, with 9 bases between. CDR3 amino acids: CASSFRQSSYNEQFF. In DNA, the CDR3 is TGTGCCAGCAGCTTCCGGCAAAGCTCCTACAATGAGCAGTTCTTC.

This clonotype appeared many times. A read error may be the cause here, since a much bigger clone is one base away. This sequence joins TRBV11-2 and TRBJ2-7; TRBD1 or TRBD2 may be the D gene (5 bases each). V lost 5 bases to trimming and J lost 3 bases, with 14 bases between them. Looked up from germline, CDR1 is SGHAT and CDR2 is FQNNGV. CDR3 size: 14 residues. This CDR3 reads CASSPGDASYEQYF. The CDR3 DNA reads TGTGCCAGCAGCCCTGGGGACGCCAGCTACGAGCAGTACTTC. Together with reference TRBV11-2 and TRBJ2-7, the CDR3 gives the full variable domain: EAGVAQSPRYKIIEKRQSVAFWCNPISGHATLYWYQQILGQGPKLLIQFQNNGVVDDSQLPKDRFSAERLKGVDSTLKIQPAKLEDSAVYLCASSPGDASYEQYFGPGTRLTVT.

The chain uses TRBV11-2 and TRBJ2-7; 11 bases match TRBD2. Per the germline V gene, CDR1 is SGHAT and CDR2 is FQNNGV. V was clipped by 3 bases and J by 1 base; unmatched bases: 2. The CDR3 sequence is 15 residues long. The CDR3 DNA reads TGTGCCAGCAGCTTTAGCGGGAGGGGATCCTACGAGCAGTACTTC. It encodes CASSFSGRGSYEQYF.

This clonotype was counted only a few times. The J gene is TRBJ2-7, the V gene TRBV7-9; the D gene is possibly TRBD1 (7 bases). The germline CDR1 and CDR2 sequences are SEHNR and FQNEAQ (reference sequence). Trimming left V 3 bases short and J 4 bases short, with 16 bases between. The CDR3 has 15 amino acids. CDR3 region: CASSFRRDRLYEQYF. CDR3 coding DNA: TGTGCCAGCAGCTTCCGGCGGGACAGACTTTACGAGCAGTACTTC.

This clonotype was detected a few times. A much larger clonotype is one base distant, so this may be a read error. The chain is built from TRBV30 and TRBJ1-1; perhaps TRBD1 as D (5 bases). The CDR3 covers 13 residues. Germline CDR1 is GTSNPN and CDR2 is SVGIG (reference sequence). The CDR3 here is CACRDHRRTEALF. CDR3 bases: TGTGCCTGTAGGGACCATCGGAGGACTGAAGCTCTCTTT.

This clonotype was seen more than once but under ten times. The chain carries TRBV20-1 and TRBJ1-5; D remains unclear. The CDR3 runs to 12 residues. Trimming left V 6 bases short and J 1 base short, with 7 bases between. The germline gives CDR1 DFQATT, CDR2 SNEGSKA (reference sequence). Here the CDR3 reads CSAARSNQPQHF. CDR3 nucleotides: TGCAGTGCCGCAAGAAGCAATCAGCCCCAGCATTTT.

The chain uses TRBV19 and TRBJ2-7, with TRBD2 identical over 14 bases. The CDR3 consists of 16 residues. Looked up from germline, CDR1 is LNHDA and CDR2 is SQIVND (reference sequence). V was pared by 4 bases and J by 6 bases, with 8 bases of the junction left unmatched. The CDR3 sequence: CASSRTSGRFLREQYF. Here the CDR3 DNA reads TGTGCCAGTAGTAGGACTAGCGGGAGGTTCCTGCGCGAGCAGTACTTC.